This is a list of T cell receptor beta chains from one sample in a study of cytomegalovirus exposure and HLA in healthy donors. Produced via immunoSEQ multiplex PCR; TCRdb's table is partial and in-frame only. The sample carries some 180,000 clones, over 75% recorded once. Material: PBMCs. These receptors came from a woman between 25 and 40 years old in good health and CMV-seronegative. Each CDR3 is given with its conserved first and last residue. A D gene is named only where the DNA matches it firmly. Expanded clones are given a class, and other clones once, few, many or no size at all.

v_gene: TRBV4-1
j_gene: TRBJ2-3
abundance: NA
d_gene: NA
CDR3nt: TGCGCCAGCAGCCAAGATCGCGCAGGGTGGACCGGCACGTATTTT
CDR3aa: CASSQDRAGWTGTYF

v_gene: TRBV15
j_gene: TRBJ1-4
abundance: NA
d_gene: NA
CDR3nt: TGTGCCACCAGCAGAGAATGGCGAGGGCTGTTTTTT
CDR3aa: CATSREWRGLFF

v_gene: TRBV9
j_gene: TRBJ2-1
abundance: NA
d_gene: TRBD1
CDR3nt: TGTGCCAGCAGCGCAAGACGGGACAGGTTTGTCGGTGAGCAGTTCTTC
CDR3aa: CASSARRDRFVGEQFF

v_gene: TRBV5-1
j_gene: TRBJ2-5
abundance: few
d_gene: NA
CDR3nt: TGCGCCAGCAGCTTAATAGCGGCAGACCAAGAGACCCAGTACTTC
CDR3aa: CASSLIAADQETQYF

v_gene: TRBV5-1
j_gene: TRBJ2-7
abundance: NA
d_gene: NA
CDR3nt: TGCGCCAGCAGCTTGGTGGCAGGGGTTAACGAGCAGTACTTC
CDR3aa: CASSLVAGVNEQYF

v_gene: TRBV19
j_gene: TRBJ2-1
abundance: NA
d_gene: NA
CDR3nt: TGTGCCAGGCTCAATGGGAGGCACTACTCCCATGAGCAGTTCTTC
CDR3aa: CARLNGRHYSHEQFF

v_gene: TRBV7-9
j_gene: TRBJ2-7
abundance: NA
d_gene: NA
CDR3nt: TGTGCCAGCAGGACCGGAGGGGATAACGAGCAGTACTTC
CDR3aa: CASRTGGDNEQYF

v_gene: TRBV14
j_gene: TRBJ1-3
abundance: NA
d_gene: NA
CDR3nt: TGTGCCAGCAGCCAAGATGGATCCACTCAGGGTGGAAACACCATATATTTT
CDR3aa: CASSQDGSTQGGNTIYF

v_gene: TRBV5-4
j_gene: TRBJ2-1
abundance: once
d_gene: NA
CDR3nt: TGTGCCAGCAGCTTGGGACAGGTATCCTACAATGAGCAGTTCTTC
CDR3aa: CASSLGQVSYNEQFF

v_gene: TRBV5-1
j_gene: TRBJ1-6
abundance: NA
d_gene: NA
CDR3nt: TGCGCCAGCAGCTTGGGGGGAGGGGATCATTCACCCCTCCACTTT
CDR3aa: CASSLGGGDHSPLHF

v_gene: TRBV5-1
j_gene: TRBJ1-6
abundance: NA
d_gene: TRBD1
CDR3nt: TGCGCCAGCAGCATACAGGGGTGGAATTCACCCCTCCACTTT
CDR3aa: CASSIQGWNSPLHF

v_gene: TRBV5-1
j_gene: TRBJ2-7
abundance: NA
d_gene: NA
CDR3nt: TGCGCCAGCAGCTTGGCCGGGGGTCTCTCCTACGAGCAGTACTTC
CDR3aa: CASSLAGGLSYEQYF

v_gene: TRBV11-2
j_gene: TRBJ1-1
abundance: NA
d_gene: NA
CDR3nt: TGTGCCAGCAGCTTAGATGGGGAGGGATTGAACACTGAAGCTTTCTTT
CDR3aa: CASSLDGEGLNTEAFF

v_gene: TRBV4-2
j_gene: TRBJ2-7
abundance: NA
d_gene: TRBD1
CDR3nt: TGTGCCAGCAGCCAAGACAGTCTTTGGGGGACAGCCAACTCCTACGAGCAGTACTTC
CDR3aa: CASSQDSLWGTANSYEQYF

v_gene: TRBV29-1
j_gene: TRBJ2-2
abundance: NA
d_gene: NA
CDR3nt: TGCAGCGTTGTGGGGGGGCGGACCGGGGAGCTGTTTTTT
CDR3aa: CSVVGGRTGELFF

v_gene: TRBV6-5
j_gene: TRBJ1-2
abundance: NA
d_gene: TRBD1
CDR3nt: TGTGCCAGCAGTTACTCGATCCAGGGGGCAGATGGCTACACCTTC
CDR3aa: CASSYSIQGADGYTF

v_gene: TRBV2
j_gene: TRBJ2-3
abundance: NA
d_gene: TRBD2
CDR3nt: TGTGCCAGCAGTGCGAACAGCGGGGGTATCACAGATACGCAGTATTTT
CDR3aa: CASSANSGGITDTQYF

v_gene: TRBV29-1
j_gene: TRBJ1-1
abundance: NA
d_gene: TRBD1
CDR3nt: TGCAGCACGGACAGGGGTGAAGTTGAAGCTTTCTTT
CDR3aa: CSTDRGEVEAFF

v_gene: TRBV7-6
j_gene: TRBJ2-3
abundance: NA
d_gene: NA
CDR3nt: TGTGCCAGCAGCTTAGAAGGAAGAGGCGCAGATACGCAGTATTTT
CDR3aa: CASSLEGRGADTQYF

v_gene: TRBV7-8
j_gene: TRBJ1-2
abundance: NA
d_gene: TRBD1
CDR3nt: TGTGCCAGCAGCTTAGCCAGGACAGGACCCTATGGCTACACCTTC
CDR3aa: CASSLARTGPYGYTF

v_gene: TRBV5-1
j_gene: TRBJ2-7
abundance: few
d_gene: TRBD2
CDR3nt: TGCGCCAGCAGCCCCGACCGTACTAGCGGGGGAAGCTCCTACGAGCAGTACTTC
CDR3aa: CASSPDRTSGGSSYEQYF

v_gene: TRBV11-2
j_gene: TRBJ2-2
abundance: NA
d_gene: NA
CDR3nt: TGTGCCAGCAGCTTAGCGGGCACCGGGGAGCTGTTTTTT
CDR3aa: CASSLAGTGELFF

v_gene: TRBV4-1
j_gene: TRBJ2-7
abundance: NA
d_gene: NA
CDR3nt: TGCGCCAGCAGCCAATCGGACAGCTTAAAGCAGTACTTC
CDR3aa: CASSQSDSLKQYF

v_gene: TRBV6-6
j_gene: TRBJ2-3
abundance: once
d_gene: NA
CDR3nt: TGTGCCAGCAGTTACACTAGTCACACAGATACGCAGTATTTT
CDR3aa: CASSYTSHTDTQYF

v_gene: TRBV4-2
j_gene: TRBJ2-5
abundance: NA
d_gene: NA
CDR3nt: TGTGCCAGCAGCCAAGATTTGGCGGGGGCGGGAGAGACCCAGTACTTC
CDR3aa: CASSQDLAGAGETQYF

v_gene: TRBV9
j_gene: TRBJ2-3
abundance: once
d_gene: TRBD2
CDR3nt: TGTGCCAGCAGCGTAGAAGCGGGGGCCTCGGCTACGCAGTATTTT
CDR3aa: CASSVEAGASATQYF

v_gene: TRBV28
j_gene: TRBJ2-2
abundance: NA
d_gene: NA
CDR3nt: TGTGCCAGCAGAAGCGGGTTCGGGGAGCTGTTTTTT
CDR3aa: CASRSGFGELFF

v_gene: TRBV5-1
j_gene: TRBJ2-7
abundance: NA
d_gene: NA
CDR3nt: TGCGCCAGCAGCTTGGCCGGGGGAGCCACCTACGAGCAGTACTTC
CDR3aa: CASSLAGGATYEQYF

v_gene: TRBV6-5
j_gene: TRBJ1-2
abundance: NA
d_gene: TRBD1
CDR3nt: TGTGCCAGCAGTTCCAGAGGACAGGGGAAATATGGCTACACCTTC
CDR3aa: CASSSRGQGKYGYTF

v_gene: TRBV5-1
j_gene: TRBJ2-5
abundance: NA
d_gene: NA
CDR3nt: TGCGCCAGCAGCTTCGGGGGTCTGAAAGAGACCCAGTACTTC
CDR3aa: CASSFGGLKETQYF

v_gene: TRBV2
j_gene: TRBJ1-4
abundance: once
d_gene: TRBD1
CDR3nt: TGTGCCAGCAGTACCGACAGGGGGGATACTAATGAAAAACTGTTTTTT
CDR3aa: CASSTDRGDTNEKLFF